This TCR beta chain is drawn from a study of T cell repertoires in cytomegalovirus infection. The wider study: CMV epitopes that were recently identified and HLA-C-restricted were used alongside well-studied HLA-B-restricted ones. Public TCR beta signatures provided an indication of both CMV infection and a matching HLA type.

V lost 4 bases to trimming and J lost 3 bases, with 18 bases between them. CDR1 LNHDA and CDR2 SQIVND come from the germline V gene (reference sequence). This CDR3 is 16 amino acids long. This clonotype was observed many times. As yet, its antigen is unknown. The study, taken as a whole, reports: Within the response measured ex vivo, HLA-C-restricted CMV-specific TCR beta clonotypes were dominant. Identification of carriers of CMV plus the relevant HLA was performed using cumulative public TCR beta family frequency.

TCRdb fed the reads into MiXCR, producing one record per CDR3 protein. The sample carries roughly 990,000 distinct CDR3 sequences, about a third recorded once. This TCR derives from a human donor in good health (CMV status not recorded). Some clones in this sample may be carry-over from other donors' samples. The chain couples TRBV19 to TRBJ2-5; D might be TRBD1 (6 bases). Sequenced material: cultured CD8+ T cells from PBMCs, taken from culture after CMV antigen stimulation. CDR3 coding DNA: TGTGCCAGTAGTACCGCCTCGGGACACATCGAAGAGACCCAGTACTTC. It yields the protein CASSTASGHIEETQYF.